The next 11 T cell receptor beta chains were all read from a single sample in a study of T cells in lung cancer brain metastases. Here immunoSEQ multiplex PCR was the method, and the copy in TCRdb shows in-frame clones only, minus some. Of some 5,000 clones listed, 75% to 90% are singletons. Sequencing was performed on tumor tissue from the primary lung tumor. These TCRs come from a man aged 50 to 59 with non-small cell lung cancer.

This clone was detected a few times. The chain combines TRBV2 with TRBJ2-1, with D hard to call. CDR3 size: 13 residues. V lost 4 bases, J lost 5 bases, and 9 bases lay in between. From germline, CDR1 is SNHLY and CDR2 FYNNEI. The CDR3 region is CASSALADNEQFF. CDR3 coding DNA: TGTGCCAGCAGTGCCCTTGCTGACAATGAGCAGTTCTTC. The whole variable domain, remainder taken from reference TRBV2 and TRBJ2-1, is EPEVTQTPSHQVTQMGQEVILRCVPISNHLYFYWYRQILGQKVEFLVSFYNNEISEKSEIFDDQFSVERPDGSNFTLKIRSTKLEDSAMYFCASSALADNEQFFGPGTRLTVL.

The chain has TRBV14 and TRBJ1-6, with D maybe TRBD1 (5 bases). V was clipped by 2 bases and J by 6 bases, with 11 bases between them. The germline V gene has CDR1 SGHDN and CDR2 FVKESK. CDR3 length: 15 amino acids. As DNA, the CDR3 is TGTGCCAGCAGCCAAATAGACAGCCCTAATTCACCCCTCCACTTT. The encoded protein is CASSQIDSPNSPLHF.

This chain joins TRBV11-1 and TRBJ2-3; D possibly uses TRBD1 or TRBD2 (5 bases each). Germline-derived CDR1 and CDR2 are SGHAT and FQDESV (reference sequence). The CDR3 totals 16 residues. Trimming took 0 bases from V and 6 from J, leaving 16 bases between them. CDR3 coding DNA: TGTGCCAGCAGCTTAGCGCCGGGACCCGACGGGGATACGCAGTATTTT. It yields the protein CASSLAPGPDGDTQYF. The whole variable domain, remainder taken from reference TRBV11-1 and TRBJ2-3, is EAEVAQSPRYKITEKSQAVAFWCDPISGHATLYWYRQILGQGPELLVQFQDESVVDDSQLPKDRFSAERLKGVDSTLKIQPAELGDSAMYLCASSLAPGPDGDTQYFGPGTRLTVL.

The chain recombines TRBV28 with TRBJ2-4, with TRBD2 as a possible D gene (5 bases). Germline CDR1 is MDHEN and CDR2 is SYDVKM. This CDR3 region has 16 residues. The V gene lost 5 bases and the J gene lost 2 bases, with 16 bases spanning the gap. CDR3 DNA: TGTGCCAGCAGTCCATTGTTGGGAGTGTCCAAAAACATTCAGTACTTC. This codes for CASSPLLGVSKNIQYF.

This clone was seen once. The V and J genes are TRBV7-9 and TRBJ2-7; D perhaps matches TRBD1 (6 bases). The V end was cut by 1 base, the J end by 2 bases, with 9 bases between. This CDR3 has 14 amino acids. CDR1 is SEHNR and CDR2 is FQNEAQ in the germline V gene (reference sequence). DNA of the CDR3: TGTGCCAGCAGCTTAGTTGGACAGCCCTACGAGCAGTACTTC. This codes for CASSLVGQPYEQYF.

V gene TRBV2 combines with J gene TRBJ1-1, with D maybe TRBD1 (5 bases). V lost 1 base and J 4 bases, leaving 10 bases between the germline ends. CDR3 length: 14 residues. The germline V gene encodes CDR1 SNHLY and CDR2 FYNNEI. In DNA, the CDR3 is TGTGCCAGCAGTGAAGGGGGGGGGTTCACTGAAGCTTTCTTT. Translated: CASSEGGGFTEAFF.

A word on this clone: Other DNA sequences in this sample translate to the same CDR3. This chain connects TRBV2 to TRBJ1-1; tentative D call: TRBD1 (5 bases). The V end lost 3 bases, the J end lost 2 bases, and 10 bases lay between the germline ends. The germline V gene encodes CDR1 SNHLY and CDR2 FYNNEI. The CDR3 loop spans 14 amino acids. The CDR3 DNA reads as TGTGCCAGCAGTGAGGGGCAGGGAAACACTGAAGCTTTCTTT. This translates into CASSEGQGNTEAFF.

This CDR3 is CATSRGVSQVGTEAFF. CDR3 bases: TGTGCCACCAGCAGAGGGGTCTCCCAGGTGGGTACTGAAGCTTTCTTT. V and J are TRBV15 and TRBJ1-1; D gene uncertain. This CDR3 is built from 16 residues. Germline values: CDR1 LNHNV, CDR2 YYDKDF (reference sequence). The V end was cut by 1 base, the J end by 5 bases, with 17 bases between.

CDR3 region: CASSQDDPRDRDEEQYF. For the CDR3, the DNA is TGTGCCAGCAGCCAAGATGACCCCCGGGACAGGGATGAGGAGCAGTACTTC. This chain links TRBV4-2 with TRBJ2-7, with TRBD1 matching over 9 bases. The germline V gene has CDR1 LGHNA and CDR2 YNFKEQ. This CDR3 has 17 residues. The junction had 13 bases not matched to a gene; V was cut back by 0 bases and J by 7 bases.

Concerning this clone itself: The junction differs from germline at one of its ends, possibly a read error. The chain links TRBV10-3 to TRBJ1-3, with D unresolved. CDR3 size: 16 residues. The V gene's germline CDR1 is ENHRY and CDR2 SYGVKD. The CDR3 coding sequence is TGTGCCATCAGTGAGTCTGGCGGCGTCTCTGAAAACACCATATATTTT. Translation: CAISESGGVSENTIYF.

The chain is built from TRBV29-1 and TRBJ2-1, with 15 bases identical to TRBD2. The V gene's germline CDR1 is SQVTM and CDR2 ANQGSEA. The CDR3 has 16 amino acids. V trimming: 3 bases; J trimming: 8 bases; junction bases outside the gene matches: 8. The DNA of the CDR3 is TGCAGCGTTGACAAAGTGGGACTAGCGGGAGGCGATGAGCAGTTCTTC. It translates to CSVDKVGLAGGDEQFF.